This T cell receptor (beta chain) was captured by sequencing in a study of beta chain features in type 1 diabetes. Study background: In age, gender and cell yields, patients were similar to healthy donors. Study-wide points: Among all four CD4+ subsets, Type 1 diabetes patients had TCRB CDR3s that were moderately but significantly shorter. Type 1 diabetes patients had fewer VDJ junction insertions and more deletions.

As to this clone: Its target is not known. Other nucleotide sequences in the sample specify the same CDR3.

V lost 4 bases and J 1 base, leaving 4 bases between the germline ends. The germline V gene has CDR1 SGHRS and CDR2 YFSETQ. This CDR3 comprises 12 residues. Investigators reverse transcribed all isolated RNA, so they sequenced expressed TCRB transcripts. Generated by immunoSEQ multiplex PCR, the TCRdb table keeps only in-frame clones and is missing some. The sample includes 330,000 or so clones, around 13% of them seen just once. One heparinised draw, averaging about 110 mL, was taken per donor. Sorting produced populations that all topped 98% purity. Sequenced: naive CD4+ T cells from blood. The TCR comes from a woman aged 18-30 years with type 1 diabetes. The rearrangement links TRBV5-1 to TRBJ2-3, with unresolved D. CDR3 DNA sequence: TGCGCCAGCAGCCCCGGCACAGATACGCAGTATTTT. Its protein product is CASSPGTDTQYF.